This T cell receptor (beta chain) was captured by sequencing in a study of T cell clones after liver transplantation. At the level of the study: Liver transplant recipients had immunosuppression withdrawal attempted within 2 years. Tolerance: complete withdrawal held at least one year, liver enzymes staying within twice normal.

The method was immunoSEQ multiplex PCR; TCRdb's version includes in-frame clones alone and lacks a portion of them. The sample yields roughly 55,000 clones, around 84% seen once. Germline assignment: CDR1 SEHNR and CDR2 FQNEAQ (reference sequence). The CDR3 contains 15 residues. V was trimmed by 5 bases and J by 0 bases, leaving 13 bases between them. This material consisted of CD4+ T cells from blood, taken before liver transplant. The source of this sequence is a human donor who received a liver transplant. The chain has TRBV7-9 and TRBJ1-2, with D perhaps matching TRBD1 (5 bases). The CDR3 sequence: CASSRGLNPNYGYTF. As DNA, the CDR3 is TGTGCCAGCAGCCGGGGCCTGAATCCTAACTATGGCTACACCTTC.